A selection of T cell receptor beta chains follows, all from one sample in a study of cytomegalovirus exposure and HLA in healthy donors. The protocol was immunoSEQ multiplex PCR, while the TCRdb copy is restricted to in-frame clones and leaves out a portion. The sample holds some 150,000 clones, roughly 78% seen once. Sequencing used PBMCs. These receptors all stem from a man between 18 and 35 years old in good health and CMV-seropositive. Each CDR3 is given with its conserved first and last residue. Fields, in order: V gene, J gene, clone size, D gene, CDR3 DNA, CDR3 protein. The D gene is left open where the match is weak. Size values are once, few and many counts, or a class for expanded clones, and some rows have none.

V: TRBV28; J: TRBJ2-7; size: NA; D: TRBD2; DNA: TGTGCCAGCAGCCCCGCCTGGGGAGGGGACGAGCAGTACTTC; CDR3: CASSPAWGGDEQYF
V: TRBV7-2; J: TRBJ2-7; size: NA; D: NA; DNA: TGTGCCAGCAGCTTAGGTACTAGCTCCTACGAGCAGTACTTC; CDR3: CASSLGTSSYEQYF
V: TRBV15; J: TRBJ2-6; size: NA; D: TRBD1; DNA: TGTGCCACCAGCAGAATGACAGGGAACTCTGGGGCCAACGTCCTGACTTTC; CDR3: CATSRMTGNSGANVLTF
V: TRBV5-1; J: TRBJ2-5; size: NA; D: NA; DNA: TGCGCCAGTAATGGAGACGAGACCCAGTACTTC; CDR3: CASNGDETQYF
V: TRBV27; J: TRBJ2-7; size: NA; D: TRBD2; DNA: TGTGCCAGCACGGGGCGGGAGGGCCCGAACGAGCAGTACTTC; CDR3: CASTGREGPNEQYF
V: TRBV5-1; J: TRBJ2-5; size: NA; D: NA; DNA: TGCGCCAGCAGCTTGGGCTCCTTGGGGACACGGGAGACCCAGTACTTC; CDR3: CASSLGSLGTRETQYF
V: TRBV6-5; J: TRBJ2-2; size: NA; D: TRBD1; DNA: TGTGCCAGCAGTCCGTCAGGGGGCACCGGGGAGCTGTTTTTT; CDR3: CASSPSGGTGELFF
V: TRBV25-1; J: TRBJ1-2; size: NA; D: NA; DNA: TGTGCCAGCGCTGGGTTTAAGACGGGGGATGAGTCCTACACCTTC; CDR3: CASAGFKTGDESYTF
V: TRBV5-4; J: TRBJ2-3; size: NA; D: NA; DNA: TGTGCCAGCAGCTTGGAGGGGGGGACGTCCTATACGCAGTATTTT; CDR3: CASSLEGGTSYTQYF
V: TRBV5-1; J: TRBJ2-2; size: NA; D: TRBD2; DNA: TGCGCCAGCAGCTTGGTAATAGCGGGAGTTATCGGGGAGCTGTTTTTT; CDR3: CASSLVIAGVIGELFF
V: TRBV5-1; J: TRBJ2-7; size: NA; D: NA; DNA: TGCGCCAGCACCCCGGCGGTCAGTACATCCTACGAGCAGTACTTC; CDR3: CASTPAVSTSYEQYF
V: TRBV7-9; J: TRBJ1-3; size: NA; D: TRBD1; DNA: TGTGCCAGCAGCCCCCGGACAGGGGGTCCCCCCACCATATATTTT; CDR3: CASSPRTGGPPTIYF
V: TRBV7-6; J: TRBJ2-7; size: NA; D: NA; DNA: TGTGCCAGCAGCTTAGACCTCCCGGACGAGCAGTACTTC; CDR3: CASSLDLPDEQYF
V: TRBV18; J: TRBJ1-1; size: NA; D: TRBD1; DNA: TGTGCCAGCTCACCACCTGGGACAGAGAACACTGAAGCTTTCTTT; CDR3: CASSPPGTENTEAFF
V: TRBV2; J: TRBJ2-7; size: NA; D: TRBD2; DNA: TGTGCCAGCAGTTCCGGGACTAGAGGGTACGAGCAGTACTTC; CDR3: CASSSGTRGYEQYF
V: TRBV6-5; J: TRBJ2-7; size: NA; D: NA; DNA: TGTGCCAGCAGTTACAGGGGTCTCTCCTACGAGCAGTACTTC; CDR3: CASSYRGLSYEQYF
V: TRBV15; J: TRBJ1-1; size: NA; D: TRBD1; DNA: TGTGCCACCAGCGGACAGGGGGGATATACTGAAGCTTTCTTT; CDR3: CATSGQGGYTEAFF
V: TRBV28; J: TRBJ2-7; size: NA; D: NA; DNA: TGTGCCAGCAGTTACGGGAGCTCCTACGAGCAGTACTTC; CDR3: CASSYGSSYEQYF
V: TRBV5-1; J: TRBJ2-7; size: NA; D: TRBD2; DNA: TGCGCCAGCAGCTGGGATCGGACTAGCGGAGGCGAGGCGTACTTC; CDR3: CASSWDRTSGGEAYF
V: TRBV19; J: TRBJ1-1; size: NA; D: NA; DNA: TGTGCCAGTAGTCCGTGGGGGGAAAGTCCTGAAGCTTTCTTT; CDR3: CASSPWGESPEAFF
V: TRBV7-9; J: TRBJ1-1; size: once; D: NA; DNA: TGTGCCAGCAGCTTAGCGGGAGCCAGAACTAAAGGCACTGAAGCTTTCTTT; CDR3: CASSLAGARTKGTEAFF
V: TRBV15; J: TRBJ2-7; size: NA; D: TRBD2; DNA: TGTGCCACCAGCAGCCCGGGACTAGCGGTCTACGAGCAGTACTTC; CDR3: CATSSPGLAVYEQYF
V: TRBV7-6; J: TRBJ2-1; size: NA; D: TRBD2; DNA: TGTGCCAGCAGCGCACGGACTAGCGGGGCATACAATGAGCAGTTCTTC; CDR3: CASSARTSGAYNEQFF
V: TRBV5-1; J: TRBJ2-7; size: NA; D: TRBD1; DNA: TGCGCCAGCAGCTTATGGGACAGGGGGTTCTACGAGCAGTACTTC; CDR3: CASSLWDRGFYEQYF
V: TRBV19; J: TRBJ1-5; size: NA; D: NA; DNA: TGTGCCAGTAGTATCGAAGACAGTTATTATCAGCCCCAGCATTTT; CDR3: CASSIEDSYYQPQHF
V: TRBV19; J: TRBJ2-2; size: once; D: TRBD1; DNA: TGTGCCAGTAGTCCTCGGGACAGCCAGGCCGGGGAGCTGTTTTTT; CDR3: CASSPRDSQAGELFF
V: TRBV27; J: TRBJ1-1; size: NA; D: TRBD1; DNA: TGTGCCAGCAGTCCGTCTTCTGGACAGGCTTGGTGGACGTACACTGAAGCTTTCTTT; CDR3: CASSPSSGQAWWTYTEAFF
V: TRBV2; J: TRBJ2-5; size: NA; D: NA; DNA: TGTGCCACAACAACCCGCGGGTCCGAGACCCAGTACTTC; CDR3: CATTTRGSETQYF
V: TRBV7-6; J: TRBJ2-2; size: NA; D: TRBD2; DNA: TGTGCCAGCAGCTTATCTGGGGGGACGGGAGGGACGAACACCGGGGAGCTGTTTTTT; CDR3: CASSLSGGTGGTNTGELFF
V: TRBV28; J: TRBJ1-2; size: once; D: TRBD1; DNA: TGTGCCAGCAGTCCGTACCCGGGACAGGGGAACGATGGCTACACCTTC; CDR3: CASSPYPGQGNDGYTF
V: TRBV27; J: TRBJ2-7; size: NA; D: NA; DNA: TGTGCCAGCAGCCTCCACAGGGGGGGTGAGCAGTACTTC; CDR3: CASSLHRGGEQYF
V: TRBV5-4; J: TRBJ2-1; size: NA; D: NA; DNA: TGTGCCAGCAGCCAGGACAGAAACAATGAGCAGTTCTTC; CDR3: CASSQDRNNEQFF
V: TRBV19; J: TRBJ1-1; size: NA; D: TRBD1; DNA: TGTGCCAGTAGTATAGGACAGGGGGGTGAAGCTTTCTTT; CDR3: CASSIGQGGEAFF
V: TRBV29-1; J: TRBJ2-3; size: NA; D: TRBD2; DNA: TGCAGCGTTGAGGGTACTAGCGGGGATACAGATACGCAGTATTTT; CDR3: CSVEGTSGDTDTQYF
V: TRBV5-6; J: TRBJ2-7; size: few; D: TRBD2; DNA: TGTGCCAGCAGCCCCTTGGCGGGAGGGCTCTACGAGCAGTACTTC; CDR3: CASSPLAGGLYEQYF
V: TRBV4-1; J: TRBJ2-7; size: NA; D: NA; DNA: TGCGCCAGCAGCCAAGATGGCTCCAGGGGTTCCCCCTACGAGCAGTACTTC; CDR3: CASSQDGSRGSPYEQYF
V: TRBV19; J: TRBJ2-7; size: NA; D: NA; DNA: TGTGCCAGTAGTATAGGAGGGACATTCCTACAGCAGTACTTC; CDR3: CASSIGGTFLQQYF
V: TRBV7-9; J: TRBJ2-7; size: NA; D: TRBD1; DNA: TGTGCCAGCAGCTTAGTGACAGGGGCCTACGAGCAGTACTTC; CDR3: CASSLVTGAYEQYF
V: TRBV7-2; J: TRBJ2-5; size: NA; D: NA; DNA: TGTGCCAGCAGCCCCGATAGGGGAGAGACCCAGTACTTC; CDR3: CASSPDRGETQYF
V: TRBV27; J: TRBJ2-7; size: once; D: NA; DNA: TGTGCCAGCAGTCCTCAGGGGACCCCCTACGAGCAGTACTTC; CDR3: CASSPQGTPYEQYF
V: TRBV5-4; J: TRBJ2-3; size: NA; D: TRBD2; DNA: TGTGCCAGCAGCCAATACGACTCGCCCGGGGGGGAGAGCACAGATACGCAGTATTTT; CDR3: CASSQYDSPGGESTDTQYF
V: TRBV6-5; J: TRBJ2-5; size: NA; D: NA; DNA: TGTGCCAGCTCAACAGGGTTAGAGACCCAGTACTTC; CDR3: CASSTGLETQYF
V: TRBV6-1; J: TRBJ2-3; size: NA; D: NA; DNA: TGTGCCAGCAGTGAATTTTTGGGGGCAGAAACAGATACGCAGTATTTT; CDR3: CASSEFLGAETDTQYF
V: TRBV5-1; J: TRBJ2-3; size: NA; D: TRBD2; DNA: TGCGCCAGCAGCTTGGGCCTAGCGGGCACAGATACGCAGTATTTT; CDR3: CASSLGLAGTDTQYF
V: TRBV20-1; J: TRBJ2-7; size: NA; D: NA; DNA: TGCAGTGCTTCTACAGGTTACGAGCAGTACTTC; CDR3: CSASTGYEQYF
V: TRBV2; J: TRBJ2-3; size: NA; D: NA; DNA: TGTGCCAGCAGCTACAATCCGGGACATTACACAGATACGCAGTATTTT; CDR3: CASSYNPGHYTDTQYF
V: TRBV6-6; J: TRBJ2-7; size: NA; D: TRBD2; DNA: TGTGCCAGCAGTTACTCTGGGGAGGGACCCTACGAGCAGTACTTC; CDR3: CASSYSGEGPYEQYF
V: TRBV9; J: TRBJ1-2; size: NA; D: TRBD1; DNA: TGTGCCAGCAGCGCCGGACAGGCCATCTATGGCTACACCTTC; CDR3: CASSAGQAIYGYTF
V: TRBV7-2; J: TRBJ2-7; size: NA; D: TRBD1; DNA: TGTGCCAGCAGTCTAAGGCAGGGGGCTTACGAGCAGTACTTC; CDR3: CASSLRQGAYEQYF